A single sample is the source of the 5 T cell receptor beta chains below, sequenced in a study of cytomegalovirus exposure and HLA in healthy donors. The method was immunoSEQ multiplex PCR; TCRdb's version includes in-frame clones alone and lacks a portion of them. This sample has 150,000 or so clones, with 85% to 90% found just once. Sample: PBMCs. These receptors were taken from a human donor in good health.

This sequence joins TRBV6-5 and TRBJ2-7; D is unclear. CDR3 length: 14 residues. From germline, CDR1 is MNHEY and CDR2 SVGAGI. With 2 bases removed from V and 2 bases from J, the gap between germline ends came to 10 bases. This CDR3 reads CASSYKADTYEQYF. CDR3 nucleotides: TGTGCCAGCAGTTACAAGGCAGACACCTACGAGCAGTACTTC.

V usage is TRBV30 and J usage is TRBJ2-5; D perhaps matches TRBD1 (5 bases). V shed 2 bases and J shed 5 bases, with 15 bases lying between them. This CDR3 is 14 amino acids long. Germline CDR1 is GTSNPN and CDR2 is SVGIG (reference sequence). In DNA form, the CDR3 reads TGTGCCTGGAGTATGGTAGGGGCCTGGGAGACCCAGTACTTC. It specifies CAWSMVGAWETQYF.

The rearrangement uses TRBV2 and TRBJ1-1; 7 bases align to TRBD1. The CDR3 is 14 amino acids. J lost 2 bases, V lost 2 bases, and 2 bases had no gene match. Germline V gene sequence: CDR1 SNHLY, CDR2 FYNNEI. CDR3 nucleotides: TGTGCCAGCAGTGAAAGGGGGCGAAACACTGAAGCTTTCTTT. Its protein is CASSERGRNTEAFF.

The chain couples TRBV6-5 to TRBJ1-2, with D hard to call. Per the germline V gene, CDR1 is MNHEY and CDR2 is SVGAGI. CDR3 length: 15 residues. The V end was cut by 5 bases, the J end by 9 bases, with 22 bases between. The CDR3 nucleotides read TGTGCCAGCAGTGGTCACTATTCGTCGGGAAAAAGCTACACCTTC. Translated, it gives CASSGHYSSGKSYTF.

The CDR3 bases are TGTGCCAGCAGCGAGGGGGGACAGGGGTCCTACGAGCAGTACTTC. Encoded protein: CASSEGGQGSYEQYF. The chain carries TRBV9 and TRBJ2-7, with 10 bases matching TRBD1. Germline V gene data show CDR1 as SGDLS and CDR2 as YYNGEE. V lost 3 bases to trimming and J lost 1 base; unmatched junction nucleotides: 4. This CDR3 spans 15 amino acids.